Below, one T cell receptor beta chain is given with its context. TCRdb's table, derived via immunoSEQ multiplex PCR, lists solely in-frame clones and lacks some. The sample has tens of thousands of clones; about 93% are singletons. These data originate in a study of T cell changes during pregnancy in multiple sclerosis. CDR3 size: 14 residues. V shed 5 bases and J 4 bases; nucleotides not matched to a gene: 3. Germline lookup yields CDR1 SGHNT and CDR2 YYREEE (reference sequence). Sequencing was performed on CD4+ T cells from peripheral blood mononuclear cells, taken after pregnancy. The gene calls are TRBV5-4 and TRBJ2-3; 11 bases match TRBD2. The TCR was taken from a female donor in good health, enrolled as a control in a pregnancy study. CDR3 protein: CASRIAGGPDTQYF. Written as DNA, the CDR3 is TGTGCCAGCAGAATAGCGGGAGGGCCAGATACGCAGTATTTT.